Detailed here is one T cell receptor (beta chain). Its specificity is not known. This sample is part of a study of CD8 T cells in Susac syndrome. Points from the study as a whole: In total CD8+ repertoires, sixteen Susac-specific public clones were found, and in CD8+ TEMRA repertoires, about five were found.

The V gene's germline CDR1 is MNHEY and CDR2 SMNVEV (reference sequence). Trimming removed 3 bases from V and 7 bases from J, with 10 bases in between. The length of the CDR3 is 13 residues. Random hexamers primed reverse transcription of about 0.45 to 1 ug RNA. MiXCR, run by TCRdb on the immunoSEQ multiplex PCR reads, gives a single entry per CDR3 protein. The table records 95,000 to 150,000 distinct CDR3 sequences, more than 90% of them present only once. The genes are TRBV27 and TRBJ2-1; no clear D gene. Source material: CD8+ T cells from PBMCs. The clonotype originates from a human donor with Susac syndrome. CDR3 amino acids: CASSFRRTNEQFF. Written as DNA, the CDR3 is TGTGCCAGCAGTTTCCGACGGACGAATGAGCAGTTCTTC.